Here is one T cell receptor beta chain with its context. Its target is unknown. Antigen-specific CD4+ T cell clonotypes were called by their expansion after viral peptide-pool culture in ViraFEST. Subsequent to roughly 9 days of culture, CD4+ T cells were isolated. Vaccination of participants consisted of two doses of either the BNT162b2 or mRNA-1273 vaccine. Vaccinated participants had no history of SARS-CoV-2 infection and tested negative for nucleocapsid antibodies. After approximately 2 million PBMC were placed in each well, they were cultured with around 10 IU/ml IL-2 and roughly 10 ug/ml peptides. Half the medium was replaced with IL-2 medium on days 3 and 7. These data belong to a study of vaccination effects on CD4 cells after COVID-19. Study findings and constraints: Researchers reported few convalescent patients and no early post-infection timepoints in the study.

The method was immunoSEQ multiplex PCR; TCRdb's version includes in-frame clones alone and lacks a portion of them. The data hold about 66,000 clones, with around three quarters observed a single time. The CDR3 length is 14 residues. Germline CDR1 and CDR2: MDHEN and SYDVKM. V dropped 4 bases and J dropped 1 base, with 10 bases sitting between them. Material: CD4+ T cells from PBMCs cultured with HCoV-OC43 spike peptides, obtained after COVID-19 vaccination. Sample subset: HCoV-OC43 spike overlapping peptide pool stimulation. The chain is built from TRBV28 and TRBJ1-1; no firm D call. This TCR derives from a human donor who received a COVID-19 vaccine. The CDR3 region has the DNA TGTGCCAGCAGTTCTACGGGGAAGAACACTGAAGCTTTCTTT. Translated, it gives CASSSTGKNTEAFF. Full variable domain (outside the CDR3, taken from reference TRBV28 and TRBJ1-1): DVKVTQSSRYLVKRTGEKVFLECVQDMDHENMFWYRQDPGLGLRLIYFSYDVKMKEKGDIPEGYSVSREKKERFSLILESASTNQTSMYLCASSSTGKNTEAFFGQGTRLTVV.